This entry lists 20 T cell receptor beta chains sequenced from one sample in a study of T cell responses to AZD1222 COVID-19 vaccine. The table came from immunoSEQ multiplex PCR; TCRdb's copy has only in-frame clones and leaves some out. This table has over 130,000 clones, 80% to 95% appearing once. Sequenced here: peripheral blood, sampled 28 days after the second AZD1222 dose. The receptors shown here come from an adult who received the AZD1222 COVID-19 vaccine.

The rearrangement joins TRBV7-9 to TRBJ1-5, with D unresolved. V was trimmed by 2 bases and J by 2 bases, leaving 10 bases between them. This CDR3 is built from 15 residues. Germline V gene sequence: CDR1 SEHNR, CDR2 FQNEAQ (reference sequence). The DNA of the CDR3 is TGTGCCAGCAGCTTATCCGGCCAGGGCAATCAGCCCCAGCATTTT. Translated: CASSLSGQGNQPQHF.

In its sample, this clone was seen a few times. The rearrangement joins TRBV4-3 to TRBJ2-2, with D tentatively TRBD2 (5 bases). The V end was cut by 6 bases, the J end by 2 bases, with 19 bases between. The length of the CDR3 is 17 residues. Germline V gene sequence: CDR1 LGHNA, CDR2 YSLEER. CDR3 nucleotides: TGCGCCAGCAGGGGGTTTATGAGTGGGAGTAACACCGGGGAGCTGTTTTTT. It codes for CASRGFMSGSNTGELFF.

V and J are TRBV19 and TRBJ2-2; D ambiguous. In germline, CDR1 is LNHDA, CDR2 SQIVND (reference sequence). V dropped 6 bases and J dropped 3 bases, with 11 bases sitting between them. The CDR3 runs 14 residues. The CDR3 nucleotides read TGTGCCAGTAGCGAAGACCGATACACCGGGGAGCTGTTTTTT. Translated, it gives CASSEDRYTGELFF. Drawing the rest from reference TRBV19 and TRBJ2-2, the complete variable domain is DGGITQSPKYLFRKEGQNVTLSCEQNLNHDAMYWYRQDPGQGLRLIYYSQIVNDFQKGDIAEGYSVSREKKESFPLTVTSAQKNPTAFYLCASSEDRYTGELFFGEGSRLTVL.

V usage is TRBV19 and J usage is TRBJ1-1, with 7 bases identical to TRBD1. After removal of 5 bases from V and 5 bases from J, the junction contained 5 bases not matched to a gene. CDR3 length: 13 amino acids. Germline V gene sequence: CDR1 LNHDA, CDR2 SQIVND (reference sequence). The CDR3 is CASSETGVTEAFF. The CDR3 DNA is TGTGCCAGTAGTGAAACAGGGGTGACTGAAGCTTTCTTT.

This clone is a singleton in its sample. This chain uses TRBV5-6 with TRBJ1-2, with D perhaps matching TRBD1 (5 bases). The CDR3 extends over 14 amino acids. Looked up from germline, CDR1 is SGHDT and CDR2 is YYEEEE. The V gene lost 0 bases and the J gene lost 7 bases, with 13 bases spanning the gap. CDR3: CASSLVTGTGGYTF. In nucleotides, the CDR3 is TGTGCCAGCAGCTTGGTTACCGGGACGGGTGGCTACACCTTC.

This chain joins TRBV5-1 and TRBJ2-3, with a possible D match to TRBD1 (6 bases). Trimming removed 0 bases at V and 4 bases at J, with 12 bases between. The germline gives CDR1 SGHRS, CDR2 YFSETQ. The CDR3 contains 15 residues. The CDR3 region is CASSLVLQGSDTQYF. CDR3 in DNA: TGCGCCAGCAGCTTGGTTTTACAGGGATCAGATACGCAGTATTTT.

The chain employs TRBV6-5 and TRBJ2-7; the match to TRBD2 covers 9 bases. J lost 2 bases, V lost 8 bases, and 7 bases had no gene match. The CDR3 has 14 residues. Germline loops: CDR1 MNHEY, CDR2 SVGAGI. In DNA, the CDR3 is TGTGCCAGCGGGCGACTAGCGGACCCCTACGAGCAGTACTTC. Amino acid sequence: CASGRLADPYEQYF.

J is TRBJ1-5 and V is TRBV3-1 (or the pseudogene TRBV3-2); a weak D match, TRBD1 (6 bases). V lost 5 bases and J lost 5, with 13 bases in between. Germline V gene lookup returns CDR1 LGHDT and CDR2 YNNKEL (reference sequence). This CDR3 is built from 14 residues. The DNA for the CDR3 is TGTGCCAGCAGCTCCAGGGGCCGGGATCAGCCCCAGCATTTT. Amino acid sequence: CASSSRGRDQPQHF.

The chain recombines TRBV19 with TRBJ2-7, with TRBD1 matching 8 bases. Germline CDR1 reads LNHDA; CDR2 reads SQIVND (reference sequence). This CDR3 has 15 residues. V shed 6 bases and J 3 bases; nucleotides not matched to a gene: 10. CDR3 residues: CASSLAQGVLYEQYF. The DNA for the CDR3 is TGTGCCAGTAGCCTGGCACAGGGGGTACTCTACGAGCAGTACTTC.

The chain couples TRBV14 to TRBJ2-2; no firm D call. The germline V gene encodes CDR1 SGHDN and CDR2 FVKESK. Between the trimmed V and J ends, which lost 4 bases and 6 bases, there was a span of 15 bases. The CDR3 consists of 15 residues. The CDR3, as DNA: TGTGCCAGCAGCCCCACATCGGACGGCTCCGGGGAGCTGTTTTTT. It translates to CASSPTSDGSGELFF.

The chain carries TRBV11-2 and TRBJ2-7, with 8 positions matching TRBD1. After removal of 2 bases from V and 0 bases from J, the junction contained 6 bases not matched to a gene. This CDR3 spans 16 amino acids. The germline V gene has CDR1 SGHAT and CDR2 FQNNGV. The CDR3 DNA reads TGTGCCAGCAGCTTAACAACGGGACAGGTCTCCTACGAGCAGTACTTC. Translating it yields CASSLTTGQVSYEQYF.

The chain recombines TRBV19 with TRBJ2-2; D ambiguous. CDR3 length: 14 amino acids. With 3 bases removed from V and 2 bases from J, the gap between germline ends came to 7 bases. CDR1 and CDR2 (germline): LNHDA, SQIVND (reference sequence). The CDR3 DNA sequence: TGTGCCAGTAGTATCAGTCCCAACACCGGGGAGCTGTTTTTT. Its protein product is CASSISPNTGELFF.

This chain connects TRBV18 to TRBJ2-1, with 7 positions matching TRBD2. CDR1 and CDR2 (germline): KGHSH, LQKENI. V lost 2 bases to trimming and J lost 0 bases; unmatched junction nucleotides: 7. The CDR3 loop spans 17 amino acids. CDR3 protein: CASSPKPPGGSYNEQFF. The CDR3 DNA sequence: TGTGCCAGCTCACCAAAGCCCCCGGGGGGCTCCTACAATGAGCAGTTCTTC.

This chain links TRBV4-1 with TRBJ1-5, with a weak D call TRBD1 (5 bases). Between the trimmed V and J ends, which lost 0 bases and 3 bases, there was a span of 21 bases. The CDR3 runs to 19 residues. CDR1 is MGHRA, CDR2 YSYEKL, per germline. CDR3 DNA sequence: TGCGCCAGCAGCCAAGATCAGGGCCTAATGGAGGTTGCCAATCAGCCCCAGCATTTT. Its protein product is CASSQDQGLMEVANQPQHF.

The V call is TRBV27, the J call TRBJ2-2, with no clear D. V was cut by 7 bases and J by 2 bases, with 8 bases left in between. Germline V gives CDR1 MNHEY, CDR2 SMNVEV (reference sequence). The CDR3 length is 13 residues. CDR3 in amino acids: CASTSTNTGELFF. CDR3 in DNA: TGTGCCAGCACTAGTACCAACACCGGGGAGCTGTTTTTT.

The DNA for the CDR3 is TGTGCCAGCAGTTTAAGACAGAAGGCCGCAAAAGAGACCCAGTACTTC. Its protein product is CASSLRQKAAKETQYF. The rearrangement joins TRBV28 to TRBJ2-5; D is perhaps TRBD1 (5 bases). Germline V lookup: CDR1 MDHEN, CDR2 SYDVKM. Trimming removed 2 bases from V and 3 bases from J, with 16 bases in between. The CDR3 spans 16 residues. The full variable domain, completed using reference TRBV28 and TRBJ2-5, is DVKVTQSSRYLVKRTGEKVFLECVQDMDHENMFWYRQDPGLGLRLIYFSYDVKMKEKGDIPEGYSVSREKKERFSLILESASTNQTSMYLCASSLRQKAAKETQYFGPGTRLLVL.

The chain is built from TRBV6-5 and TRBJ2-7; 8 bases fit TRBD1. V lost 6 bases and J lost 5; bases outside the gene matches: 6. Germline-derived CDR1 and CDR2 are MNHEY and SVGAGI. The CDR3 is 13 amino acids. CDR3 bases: TGTGCCAGCAGCGGACAGGGTGGTAACGAGCAGTACTTC. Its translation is CASSGQGGNEQYF.

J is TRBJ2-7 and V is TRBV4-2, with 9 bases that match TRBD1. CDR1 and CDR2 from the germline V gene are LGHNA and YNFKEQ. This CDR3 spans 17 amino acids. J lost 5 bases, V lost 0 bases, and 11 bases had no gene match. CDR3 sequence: CASSQDIRTGVSHEQYF. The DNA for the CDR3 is TGTGCCAGCAGCCAAGATATCCGGACAGGGGTTTCCCACGAGCAGTACTTC.

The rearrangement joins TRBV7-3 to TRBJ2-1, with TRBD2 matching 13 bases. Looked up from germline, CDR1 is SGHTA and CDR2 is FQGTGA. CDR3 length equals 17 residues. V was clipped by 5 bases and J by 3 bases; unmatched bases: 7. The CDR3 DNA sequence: TGTGCCAGCAGCCCGCGGACTAGCGGGAGAAGCTACAATGAGCAGTTCTTC. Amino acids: CASSPRTSGRSYNEQFF.

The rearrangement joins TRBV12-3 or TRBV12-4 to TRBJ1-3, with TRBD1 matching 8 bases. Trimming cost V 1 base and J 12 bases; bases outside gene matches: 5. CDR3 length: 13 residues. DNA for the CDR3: TGTGCCAGCAGTTTAGAAGGACAGGGAAACATATATTTT. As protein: CASSLEGQGNIYF.